These 27 T cell receptor beta chains share one sample of origin, sequenced in a study of T cells in Graves' hyperthyroidism and ophthalmopathy. Authors of the study amplified TCR beta CDR3 regions from RNA transcripts. Researchers ran a first-round RT-PCR on the TCR CDR3 using the HTBI primer set. TCRdb re-derived calls from the multiplex PCR reads in MiXCR, one entry per CDR3 protein. The sample holds about 770,000 distinct CDR3 sequences, under 20% seen once. Input material: blood. Receptors were obtained from a woman between 45 and 65 years old with Graves' hyperthyroidism that later progressed to Graves' ophthalmopathy.

There are many counts of this clonotype. The chain combines TRBV12-3 or TRBV12-4 with TRBJ2-2; D might be TRBD1 (6 bases). The CDR3 covers 15 residues. The V and J ends lost 7 bases and 6 bases respectively, with 18 bases between them. The CDR3: CASKGARQASGELFF. The CDR3, as DNA: TGTGCCAGCAAAGGCGCAAGACAGGCCTCCGGGGAGCTGTTTTTT.

CDR3 coding DNA: TGTGCCAGCAGTGGGACAGGCTTGGGTGTGGGCGATACGCAGTATTTT. It translates to CASSGTGLGVGDTQYF. The chain carries TRBV27 and TRBJ2-3, with 8 nucleotides matching TRBD1. V shed 5 bases and J 6 bases; nucleotides not matched to a gene: 13. CDR1 and CDR2 (germline): MNHEY, SMNVEV (reference sequence). The CDR3 is made up of 16 amino acids.

V usage is TRBV5-6 and J usage is TRBJ2-3; D gene uncertain. CDR1 is SGHDT, CDR2 YYEEEE, per germline. Between the trimmed V and J ends, which lost 2 bases and 8 bases, there was a span of 15 bases. The CDR3 runs to 14 residues. The CDR3 sequence is CASSFRTTVRTQYF. CDR3 sequence (DNA): TGTGCCAGCAGCTTTCGGACGACGGTTCGTACGCAGTATTTT.

This chain links TRBV5-6 with TRBJ1-1, with D hard to call. Germline CDR1 is SGHDT and CDR2 is YYEEEE. The length of the CDR3 is 17 residues. The V end was cut by 1 base, the J end by 2 bases, with 18 bases between. As DNA, the CDR3 is TGTGCCAGCAGCTTGTTGAGTGATTATGGCAGCAACACTGAAGCTTTCTTT. As protein: CASSLLSDYGSNTEAFF.

This clonotype was seen many times. The J gene is TRBJ2-3, the V gene TRBV3-1; TRBD1 aligns across 7 bases. The CDR3 covers 15 residues. The ends lost 1 base at V and 5 bases at J; junction bases unmatched: 6. Per the germline V gene, CDR1 is LGHDT and CDR2 is YNNKEL (reference sequence). DNA for the CDR3: TGTGCCAGCAGCCAAGGGGCAGGGGGTGGAGATACGCAGTATTTT. Residues: CASSQGAGGGDTQYF.

The table lists this clonotype with a few counts. The gene calls are TRBV11-2 and TRBJ2-5, with 8 bases aligning to TRBD1. There are 15 residues in the CDR3. V lost 5 bases to trimming and J lost 4 bases; unmatched junction nucleotides: 9. Germline loops: CDR1 SGHAT, CDR2 FQNNGV. CDR3: CASSLNGQGAETQYF. CDR3 nucleotides: TGTGCCAGCAGCCTCAATGGACAGGGCGCAGAGACCCAGTACTTC. The full variable domain, in which reference TRBV11-2 and TRBJ2-5 provide the parts outside the CDR3, is EAGVAQSPRYKIIEKRQSVAFWCNPISGHATLYWYQQILGQGPKLLIQFQNNGVVDDSQLPKDRFSAERLKGVDSTLKIQPAKLEDSAVYLCASSLNGQGAETQYFGPGTRLLVL.

This clonotype was observed at least ten times. The CDR3 DNA is TGTGCCAGCCGAAGGAGAGACAGGACGGCCAATGAGCAGTTCTTC. Translation: CASRRRDRTANEQFF. The chain combines TRBV7-9 with TRBJ2-1, with D perhaps TRBD1 (6 bases). Trimming removed 8 bases at V and 6 bases at J, with 20 bases between. CDR3 size: 15 residues. Germline loops: CDR1 SEHNR, CDR2 FQNEAQ (reference sequence).

The chain couples TRBV5-4 to TRBJ2-1; 7 nucleotides align to TRBD2. CDR1 is SGHNT and CDR2 is YYREEE in the germline V gene (reference sequence). This CDR3 has 15 residues. The V gene end was trimmed by 6 bases and the J gene end by 8 bases; junction bases not matched to a gene: 14. This chain's CDR3 is CASIPSGGVWDEQFF. The CDR3 nucleotides are TGTGCCAGCATCCCCTCGGGGGGAGTTTGGGATGAGCAGTTCTTC. The whole variable domain, remainder taken from reference TRBV5-4 and TRBJ2-1, is ETGVTQSPTHLIKTRGQQVTLRCSSQSGHNTVSWYQQALGQGPQFIFQYYREEENGRGNFPPRFSGLQFPNYSSELNVNALELDDSALYLCASIPSGGVWDEQFFGPGTRLTVL.

V usage is TRBV12-3 or TRBV12-4 and J usage is TRBJ2-1; TRBD1 matches 10 bases. V was clipped by 4 bases and J by 5 bases; unmatched bases: 8. The CDR3 totals 16 residues. This CDR3 is CASSSKTGTGDNEQFF. The CDR3, as DNA: TGTGCCAGCAGTTCCAAAACCGGGACAGGGGACAATGAGCAGTTCTTC.

V and J are TRBV10-3 and TRBJ1-1; tentative D call: TRBD1 (6 bases). Germline V gives CDR1 ENHRY, CDR2 SYGVKD. The CDR3 is 17 residues long. V lost 0 bases and J lost 1, with 15 bases in between. CDR3 nucleotide sequence: TGTGCCATCAGTGAGTCGGAACTACAGGGCTGGAACACTGAAGCTTTCTTT. As protein: CAISESELQGWNTEAFF.

In its sample, this clonotype was seen many times. The rearrangement joins TRBV12-3 or TRBV12-4 to TRBJ2-7; D is possibly TRBD2 (6 bases). CDR3 length equals 15 residues. The V and J ends lost 6 bases and 0 bases respectively, with 15 bases between them. Here the CDR3 reads CASRTTRPDSYEQYF. CDR3 coding DNA: TGTGCCAGCAGGACGACTAGGCCCGACTCCTACGAGCAGTACTTC.

The chain combines TRBV9 with TRBJ1-5, with D perhaps TRBD1 (5 bases). Per germline, CDR1 SGDLS and CDR2 YYNGEE. The CDR3 has 15 residues. The V gene lost 4 bases and the J gene lost 4 bases, with 15 bases spanning the gap. CDR3 nucleotide sequence: TGTGCCAGCAGCTCCTCCAGGGACCTTAATCAGCCCCAGCATTTT. It yields the protein CASSSSRDLNQPQHF.

This clonotype has only a few counts. This rearrangement joins TRBV7-6 to TRBJ1-3; D is uncertain. V was trimmed by 6 bases and J by 0 bases, leaving 12 bases between them. In germline, CDR1 is SGHVS, CDR2 FNYEAQ. CDR3 size: 15 residues. The CDR3 sequence is CASRDPYHSGNTIYF. CDR3 bases: TGTGCCAGCAGGGACCCCTACCACTCTGGAAACACCATATATTTT. The full variable domain, with the rest looked up from reference TRBV7-6 and TRBJ1-3, is GAGVSQSPRYKVTKRGQDVALRCDPISGHVSLYWYRQALGQGPEFLTYFNYEAQQDKSGLPNDRFSAERPEGSISTLTIQRTEQRDSAMYRCASRDPYHSGNTIYFGEGSWLTVV.

The chain is built from TRBV7-8 and TRBJ2-5, with 11 bases that match TRBD2. The germline V gene encodes CDR1 SGHVS and CDR2 FQNEAQ. The CDR3 is 17 residues long. Trimming took 1 base from V and 1 from J; bases not matched to a gene: 5. Here the CDR3 DNA reads TGTGCCAGCAGCTTAGGAAGACTAGCGGGGAGCCAAGAGACCCAGTACTTC. It translates to CASSLGRLAGSQETQYF.

A few counts support this clonotype. The rearrangement uses TRBV7-9 and TRBJ2-7; D is uncertain. The germline V and J ends were trimmed by 4 bases and 2 bases, with 9 bases remaining between them. The V gene's germline CDR1 is SEHNR and CDR2 FQNEAQ (reference sequence). The CDR3 covers 13 residues. The CDR3, as DNA: TGTGCCAGCAGCTCGAACGGTCCCTACGAGCAGTACTTC. It codes for CASSSNGPYEQYF.

The chain links TRBV11-2 to TRBJ1-2; perhaps TRBD1 as D (5 bases). The CDR3 runs to 12 residues. V shed 6 bases and J shed 6 bases, with 11 bases lying between them. CDR1 and CDR2 (germline): SGHAT, FQNNGV. CDR3: CASSSGLDGYTF. CDR3 in DNA: TGTGCCAGCAGTTCGGGGCTTGATGGCTACACCTTC.

This clonotype was observed many times. The rearrangement uses TRBV7-2 and TRBJ2-3; TRBD2 matches at 8 bases. This CDR3 contains 17 residues. Germline-derived CDR1 and CDR2 are SGHTA and FQGNSA. Trimming removed 1 base from V and 1 base from J; junction bases left unmatched: 7. In DNA, the CDR3 is TGTGCCAGCAGCTTAGGAGTGAGCGGGGGAGGCACAGATACGCAGTATTTT. Translating it yields CASSLGVSGGGTDTQYF.

This clonotype turned up a few times. V gene TRBV5-5 combines with J gene TRBJ2-3; possibly TRBD1 for D (6 bases). The CDR3 covers 17 residues. Per the germline V gene, CDR1 is SGHKS and CDR2 is YYEKEE (reference sequence). Deletions cut 6 bases from V and 1 base from J, with 21 bases between. Here the CDR3 DNA reads TGTGCCAGCAACCCCTTTGAAAACCCAGGGGGCACAGATACGCAGTATTTT. Its protein is CASNPFENPGGTDTQYF. The variable domain in full, with the rest retrieved from reference TRBV5-5 and TRBJ2-3, is DAGVTQSPTHLIKTRGQQVTLRCSPISGHKSVSWYQQVLGQGPQFIFQYYEKEERGRGNFPDRFSARQFPNYSSELNVNALLLGDSALYLCASNPFENPGGTDTQYFGPGTRLTVL.

There are many counts of this clonotype. This chain uses TRBV20-1 with TRBJ1-1; TRBD1 is a possible D gene (6 bases). The length of the CDR3 is 13 residues. With 5 bases removed from V and 4 bases from J, the gap between germline ends came to 14 bases. Germline CDR1 is DFQATT and CDR2 is SNEGSKA (reference sequence). The CDR3 sequence: CSALSGEGTEAFF. CDR3 nucleotides: TGCAGTGCTCTGTCAGGGGAAGGCACTGAAGCTTTCTTT.

The rearrangement uses TRBV15 and TRBJ2-2, with no clear D. The CDR3 length is 17 residues. CDR1 is LNHNV and CDR2 is YYDKDF in the germline V gene (reference sequence). V was cut by 0 bases and J by 0 bases, with 11 bases left in between. The CDR3 sequence is CATSRDQLNANTGELFF. The CDR3 DNA reads as TGTGCCACCAGCAGAGATCAACTGAACGCGAACACCGGGGAGCTGTTTTTT.

This clonotype was seen a few times. The V call is TRBV5-8, the J call TRBJ1-2, with D unresolved. Looked up from germline, CDR1 is SGHTS and CDR2 is YDEGEE. The CDR3 is made up of 14 amino acids. V was pared by 0 bases and J by 4 bases, with 10 bases between. The CDR3 loop is CASSLALIGYGYTF. The CDR3 region has the DNA TGTGCCAGCAGCTTGGCGCTCATAGGCTATGGCTACACCTTC.

The chain employs TRBV5-6 and TRBJ2-2; D possibly corresponds to TRBD1 (6 bases). CDR1 SGHDT and CDR2 YYEEEE come from the germline V gene. The CDR3 contains 16 residues. Trimming took off 0 bases at V and 4 bases at J, with 13 bases between the two ends. In DNA form, the CDR3 reads TGTGCCAGCAGCTTGGGGACAGATGTGGGCACCGGGGAGCTGTTTTTT. It is translated as CASSLGTDVGTGELFF.

In this sample, this clonotype turned up many times. The rearrangement links TRBV11-2 to TRBJ2-7; 7 bases match TRBD2. Unmatched junction bases numbered 7, after V lost 0 bases and J lost 5 bases. This CDR3 comprises 15 residues. Germline V CDR1 and CDR2: SGHAT, FQNNGV. DNA of the CDR3: TGTGCCAGCAGCTTAGATCCAGCCCTAGCGGACGAGCAGTACTTC. It translates to CASSLDPALADEQYF.

This clonotype has a count of ten or more. The CDR3 loop is CASSRTARGNTEAFF. CDR3 in DNA: TGTGCCAGCAGTAGAACGGCGAGGGGGAACACTGAAGCTTTCTTT. The V gene is TRBV12-3 or TRBV12-4, the J gene TRBJ1-1, with a possible D match to TRBD1 (5 bases). This CDR3 has 15 residues. With 5 bases removed from V and 1 base from J, the gap between germline ends came to 14 bases.

There are many counts of this clonotype. This chain connects TRBV2 to TRBJ1-6; TRBD1 might be the D (5 bases). Trimming took 3 bases from V and 5 from J, leaving 17 bases between them. The CDR3 covers 17 residues. The V gene's germline CDR1 is SNHLY and CDR2 FYNNEI. DNA for the CDR3: TGTGCCAGCAGTGAGGGCACTAGGGGCTCGAATAATTCACCCCTCCACTTT. Its protein is CASSEGTRGSNNSPLHF. The full variable domain, with the rest looked up from reference TRBV2 and TRBJ1-6, is EPEVTQTPSHQVTQMGQEVILRCVPISNHLYFYWYRQILGQKVEFLVSFYNNEISEKSEIFDDQFSVERPDGSNFTLKIRSTKLEDSAMYFCASSEGTRGSNNSPLHFGNGTRLTVT.

Ten or more counts support this clonotype. The chain has TRBV5-1 and TRBJ1-2; D unclear. The germline CDR1 and CDR2 sequences are SGHRS and YFSETQ. This CDR3 region has 12 residues. Trimming took off 1 base at V and 1 base at J, with 2 bases between the two ends. The CDR3 reads CASSLFNYGYTF. The DNA for the CDR3 is TGCGCCAGCAGCTTGTTTAACTATGGCTACACCTTC.

This clonotype has at least ten counts. The V and J genes are TRBV11-2 and TRBJ1-3; the match to TRBD1 covers 8 bases. The CDR3 is 14 amino acids. V lost 5 bases to trimming and J lost 2 bases; unmatched junction nucleotides: 2. The germline V gene encodes CDR1 SGHAT and CDR2 FQNNGV. The DNA of the CDR3 is TGTGCCAGCAGCATCAGGGGGCCTGGAAACACCATATATTTT. It yields the protein CASSIRGPGNTIYF.